The 23 T cell receptor beta chains in this list originate from one sample, sequenced in a study of cytomegalovirus exposure and HLA in healthy donors. Sequencing used immunoSEQ multiplex PCR; TCRdb keeps in-frame clones, though not all of them. Of about 64,000 clones listed, roughly 89% are singletons. The sequenced sample was PBMCs. These receptor sequences come from a woman aged 18-30 years in good health and CMV-seronegative.

The rearrangement uses TRBV19 and TRBJ2-1, with 8 bases identical to TRBD1. The J segment lost 5 bases and the V segment lost 5 bases, leaving 14 bases of the junction unmatched. The CDR3 has 17 residues. The germline CDR1 and CDR2 sequences are LNHDA and SQIVND (reference sequence). CDR3 amino acids: CASSSGSGGFWDNEQFF. The DNA of the CDR3 is TGTGCCAGTAGTTCCGGGTCAGGGGGCTTTTGGGACAATGAGCAGTTCTTC.

The chain employs TRBV6-1 and TRBJ2-3; TRBD2 is a possible D gene (6 bases). Trimming took 4 bases from V and 0 from J, leaving 11 bases between them. The CDR3 is made up of 15 amino acids. Per germline, CDR1 MNHNS and CDR2 SASEGT. CDR3 sequence reads: CASSGGGGSTDTQYF. CDR3 bases: TGTGCCAGCAGTGGGGGAGGCGGGAGCACAGATACGCAGTATTTT.

The chain links TRBV7-8 to TRBJ2-7, with TRBD2 matching 9 bases. The CDR3 has 15 amino acids. With 7 bases clipped from V and 6 bases from J, the junction kept 13 bases outside the gene matches. The germline V gene has CDR1 SGHVS and CDR2 FQNEAQ. CDR3 in amino acids: CASIIGAGGASEQYF. The CDR3 DNA reads TGTGCCAGCATTATCGGGGCGGGAGGGGCCTCCGAGCAGTACTTC.

The genes are TRBV9 and TRBJ1-1; D perhaps matches TRBD1 (6 bases). From germline, CDR1 is SGDLS and CDR2 YYNGEE. This CDR3 region has 16 residues. V gave up 0 bases and J gave up 3 bases, with 15 bases separating them. In DNA form, the CDR3 reads TGTGCCAGCAGCGTAGGACCGGGGGGGCGTGACACTGAAGCTTTCTTT. Its protein is CASSVGPGGRDTEAFF.

This chain joins TRBV5-1 and TRBJ2-5, with D possibly matching TRBD2 (6 bases). Trimming removed 0 bases from V and 5 bases from J, with 14 bases in between. The CDR3 loop spans 15 amino acids. Germline CDR1 and CDR2: SGHRS and YFSETQ. The CDR3 sequence: CASSLGAAGWETQYF. The CDR3, as DNA: TGCGCCAGCAGCTTGGGAGCCGCGGGGTGGGAGACCCAGTACTTC.

This clone has only one observation. V gene TRBV30 combines with J gene TRBJ2-7; TRBD1 matches at 9 bases. V shed 4 bases, J shed 4 bases, and the junction held 8 bases outside the gene matches. The CDR3 is made up of 14 amino acids. Germline V gene sequence: CDR1 GTSNPN, CDR2 SVGIG (reference sequence). The CDR3 sequence is CAWTFRDRVYEQYF. The CDR3 nucleotides are TGTGCCTGGACCTTCCGGGACAGGGTTTACGAGCAGTACTTC.

The genes are TRBV2 and TRBJ2-7, with D maybe TRBD2 (6 bases). Germline lookup yields CDR1 SNHLY and CDR2 FYNNEI. This CDR3 has 14 amino acids. V was trimmed by 4 bases and J by 3 bases, leaving 13 bases between them. CDR3: CASSVSGTYYEQYF. DNA for the CDR3: TGTGCCAGCAGTGTTAGCGGCACCTACTACGAGCAGTACTTC. Full variable domain (missing parts from reference TRBV2 and TRBJ2-7): EPEVTQTPSHQVTQMGQEVILRCVPISNHLYFYWYRQILGQKVEFLVSFYNNEISEKSEIFDDQFSVERPDGSNFTLKIRSTKLEDSAMYFCASSVSGTYYEQYFGPGTRLTVT.

CDR3 amino acids: CASSGRTGTALKANYGYTF. In nucleotides, the CDR3 is TGTGCCAGCAGCGGGAGAACCGGGACAGCGTTAAAAGCTAACTATGGCTACACCTTC. The V call is TRBV9, the J call TRBJ1-2; 7 bases map to TRBD1. Trimming took 3 bases from V and 0 from J; bases not matched to a gene: 17. Germline V gene lookup returns CDR1 SGDLS and CDR2 YYNGEE. CDR3 length equals 19 residues.

The CDR3 DNA is TGTGCCAGCAGTCTGCTAGCGGGAAAGTACGAGCAGTACTTC. Its translation: CASSLLAGKYEQYF. The V and J genes are TRBV28 and TRBJ2-7, with TRBD2 matching 9 bases. V gave up 5 bases and J gave up 4 bases; unmatched junction bases: 6. The CDR3 is made up of 14 amino acids. Germline V CDR1 and CDR2: MDHEN, SYDVKM. Combining the CDR3 with reference TRBV28 and TRBJ2-7 gives the whole variable domain DVKVTQSSRYLVKRTGEKVFLECVQDMDHENMFWYRQDPGLGLRLIYFSYDVKMKEKGDIPEGYSVSREKKERFSLILESASTNQTSMYLCASSLLAGKYEQYFGPGTRLTVT.

The V and J genes are TRBV28 and TRBJ2-2; TRBD1 is a possible D gene (5 bases). CDR1 is MDHEN, CDR2 SYDVKM, per germline. This CDR3 region has 13 residues. V shed 10 bases and J shed 5 bases, with 14 bases lying between them. DNA of the CDR3: TGTGCCATTTCAGCAGGGTATACCGGGGAGCTGTTTTTT. As protein: CAISAGYTGELFF.

The rearrangement uses TRBV9 and TRBJ2-7; 12 bases line up with TRBD2. Germline V gene sequence: CDR1 SGDLS, CDR2 YYNGEE. V lost 4 bases to trimming and J lost 0 bases; unmatched junction nucleotides: 8. The CDR3 has 17 amino acids. The CDR3 region has the DNA TGTGCCAGCAGCCCAGGACTAGCGGGAAGGAGCTCCTACGAGCAGTACTTC. Translating it yields CASSPGLAGRSSYEQYF.

The chain employs TRBV7-9 and TRBJ2-3; 8 bases are shared with TRBD2. Germline V gene sequence: CDR1 SEHNR, CDR2 FQNEAQ (reference sequence). V gave up 6 bases and J gave up 1 base; unmatched junction bases: 3. The CDR3 is made up of 14 amino acids. The CDR3: CASRTSAGTDTQYF. The CDR3 DNA reads as TGTGCCAGCAGGACTAGCGCGGGCACAGATACGCAGTATTTT.

There are a few counts of this clone. The V gene is TRBV27, the J gene TRBJ2-7; maybe TRBD1 (6 bases). The CDR3 is made up of 13 amino acids. V lost 5 bases to trimming and J lost 3 bases, with 11 bases between them. Germline CDR1 reads MNHEY; CDR2 reads SMNVEV (reference sequence). CDR3 sequence: CASSLGQLYEQYF. CDR3 DNA: TGTGCCAGCAGTCTCGGACAGCTCTACGAGCAGTACTTC.

This clone was seen a few times. As DNA, the CDR3 is TGTGCCAGCAGCTCTACAGGGGGGGATCAGCCCCAGCATTTT. Its protein is CASSSTGGDQPQHF. The rearrangement links TRBV7-3 to TRBJ1-5; the match to TRBD1 covers 8 bases. Germline assignment: CDR1 SGHTA and CDR2 FQGTGA. CDR3 length: 14 amino acids. The trim removed 4 bases at V and 5 bases at J, leaving 4 bases unmatched.

The chain combines TRBV4-2 with TRBJ1-6, with D uncertain. Germline V gene lookup returns CDR1 LGHNA and CDR2 YNFKEQ. Deletions cut 0 bases from V and 10 bases from J, with 16 bases between. This CDR3 has 16 residues. CDR3 region: CASSQDDYRTPSPLHF. The CDR3 DNA reads as TGTGCCAGCAGCCAAGATGACTACCGGACGCCCTCACCCCTCCACTTT.

J is TRBJ2-5 and V is TRBV7-8; D is undetermined. V dropped 1 base and J dropped 5 bases, with 5 bases sitting between them. The CDR3 totals 12 residues. Germline values: CDR1 SGHVS, CDR2 FQNEAQ. CDR3 nucleotides: TGTGCCAGCAGCTTAGACCGGGAGACCCAGTACTTC. This sequence encodes CASSLDRETQYF. The full variable domain, rest sourced from reference TRBV7-8 and TRBJ2-5, is GAGVSQSPRYKVAKRGQDVALRCDPISGHVSLFWYQQALGQGPEFLTYFQNEAQLDKSGLPSDRFFAERPEGSVSTLKIQRTQQEDSAVYLCASSLDRETQYFGPGTRLLVL.

The chain couples TRBV4-3 to TRBJ1-2, with D perhaps matching TRBD1 (5 bases). Germline V gene data show CDR1 as LGHNA and CDR2 as YSLEER. This CDR3 contains 14 residues. Deletions cut 2 bases from V and 4 bases from J, with 11 bases between. CDR3: CASSQRRGTYGYTF. CDR3 DNA sequence: TGCGCCAGCAGCCAACGCCGGGGGACCTATGGCTACACCTTC.

The rearrangement links TRBV5-8 to TRBJ1-5; D is possibly TRBD1 (6 bases). Per the germline V gene, CDR1 is SGHTS and CDR2 is YDEGEE. This CDR3 contains 16 residues. The V and J ends lost 7 bases and 2 bases respectively, with 19 bases between them. The CDR3 spells CASSPGRGARNQPQHF. The CDR3 region has the DNA TGTGCCAGCTCGCCCGGACGGGGGGCGCGCAATCAGCCCCAGCATTTT.

This clone came up once. The chain recombines TRBV7-9 with TRBJ2-3; weak D call: TRBD1 (5 bases). The V end lost 8 bases, the J end lost 0 bases, and 21 bases lay between the germline ends. This CDR3 has 17 amino acids. Per the germline V gene, CDR1 is SEHNR and CDR2 is FQNEAQ (reference sequence). Here the CDR3 DNA reads TGTGCCAGCCTAACAGGACGATACCAGGGTAGCACAGATACGCAGTATTTT. Amino acid sequence: CASLTGRYQGSTDTQYF.

The chain carries TRBV29-1 and TRBJ2-1; tentatively, D is TRBD2 (6 bases). Per the germline V gene, CDR1 is SQVTM and CDR2 is ANQGSEA. With 6 bases removed from V and 9 bases from J, the gap between germline ends came to 15 bases. The CDR3 sequence is 12 residues long. The CDR3 protein is CSVGRAGTEQFF. CDR3 in DNA: TGCAGCGTAGGAAGGGCGGGGACTGAGCAGTTCTTC.

The chain employs TRBV5-1 and TRBJ2-7, with TRBD1 matching 9 bases. The CDR3 consists of 16 residues. Per the germline V gene, CDR1 is SGHRS and CDR2 is YFSETQ. Trimming removed 4 bases from V and 6 bases from J; junction bases left unmatched: 14. CDR3: CASSARDRALSREQYF. The DNA for the CDR3 is TGCGCCAGCAGCGCCCGGGACAGGGCCCTCTCCCGCGAGCAGTACTTC. The full variable domain, completed using reference TRBV5-1 and TRBJ2-7, is KAGVTQTPRYLIKTRGQQVTLSCSPISGHRSVSWYQQTPGQGLQFLFEYFSETQRNKGNFPGRFSGRQFSNSRSEMNVSTLELGDSALYLCASSARDRALSREQYFGPGTRLTVT.

This sequence joins TRBV5-4 and TRBJ2-1, with D hard to call. Germline V CDR1 and CDR2: SGHNT, YYREEE (reference sequence). Trimming pared 2 bases from V and 4 bases from J, leaving 10 bases between. The CDR3 runs to 14 residues. The CDR3 region has the DNA TGTGCCAGCAGCTTCCTAGACGGTTACAATGAGCAGTTCTTC. Its translation: CASSFLDGYNEQFF. The full variable domain, its missing parts supplied by reference TRBV5-4 and TRBJ2-1, is ETGVTQSPTHLIKTRGQQVTLRCSSQSGHNTVSWYQQALGQGPQFIFQYYREEENGRGNFPPRFSGLQFPNYSSELNVNALELDDSALYLCASSFLDGYNEQFFGPGTRLTVL.

This rearrangement joins TRBV19 to TRBJ2-3; the D gene is possibly TRBD2 (6 bases). Germline assignment: CDR1 LNHDA and CDR2 SQIVND (reference sequence). V was cut by 3 bases and J by 2 bases, with 18 bases left in between. There are 17 residues in the CDR3. For the CDR3, the DNA is TGTGCCAGTAGTATGGACTACGGCGGGGACCTCACAGATACGCAGTATTTT. Residues: CASSMDYGGDLTDTQYF.